This TCR beta chain was identified during a study of blood T cell repertoires in COVID-19 (dated by TCRdb to the early 2020s). For the wider study: Collaborator samples came from the United States, Italy and Spain and covered acute and convalescent phases of COVID-19. The prospective study material was composed of cDNA or gDNA derived from T cells, B-cell-depleted T cells, or PBMCs. Deeply sampled blood TCRbeta repertoires from subjects exposed to, actively infected with, or recovered from COVID-19 were included in the dataset. Sample metadata almost always included a de-identified subject ID, COVID-19 status, age in years and sex. Samples were obtained from the ongoing ImmuneRACE study (first 160 participants) and from 1,000 to 1,500 subjects provided by 6 global collaborators. The repertoires were made available in a free public database intended to serve as a resource for research on the immune response to SARS-CoV-2. Where available, HLA class I and class II types were taken from metadata supplied by the sample provider and were not determined by assay-based typing.

On this clone itself: Which antigen it targets is not known. No clone much larger than this one lies a single base away; base qualities are absent.

TCRbeta CDR3 regions were amplified from genomic DNA by means of the immunoSEQ Assay, a bias-controlled multiplex PCR. From the authors' description of their analysis: The number of nucleated cells in each sample was estimated by amplification of reference gene primers within the assay. To quantify the absolute abundance of each unique TCRbeta CDR3 rearrangement, sequence reads were collapsed and filtered. Productive Simpson clonality was computed per sample as the square root of Simpson's diversity index over productive rearrangements. What TCRdb holds here is the immuneACCESS table cut down to in-frame rearrangements. Part of the clones is not present; checked against another copy, under half of the missing clones reflect an unresolved V gene, and the others are unexplained. That table supplies the V and J calls and clone size; D and trimming were determined from the DNA. The sample includes roughly 250,000 clones, with 88% observed a single time. About 4% of the sample rests with the top ten.

Samples from volunteer blood donors who had recovered from COVID-19 were contributed by a second Seattle source. Whole blood was collected in K2EDTA tubes by collaborating institutions according to the institutions' own protocols. For TCRbeta analysis, collaborators shipped samples in one of three forms: frozen whole blood, isolated PBMCs, or DNA extracted from either of those sample types. The CDR1 and CDR2 encoded by the germline V gene are SGHRS and YFSETQ. Trimming removed 0 bases from V and 1 base from J, leaving 14 bases between the germline ends. The cysteine opens and the phenylalanine closes a CDR3 of 17 amino acids. The CDR3 DNA has 51 bases and is translated from base 1. What the work shows at the level of the full study, not this receptor alone: Clinical and demographic metadata were provided uncurated, with the amount varying by source and participant.

The specimen was peripheral blood. This TCR came from a man aged 55 to 70 who had recovered from COVID-19. The rearrangement combines TRBV5-1 with TRBJ2-1; TRBD1 could be the D gene, as 6 bases match. The CDR3 region: CASSLGAGVPSYNEQFF. The nucleotide sequence is TGCGCCAGCAGCTTGGGGGCAGGGGTGCCATCCTACAATGAGCAGTTCTTC.